What follows is one TCR beta chain and its context. This record belongs to a study of T cells in narcolepsy. Repertoires were generated with immunoSEQ multiplex PCR, while TCRdb's copy carries only in-frame clones and drops some. Among more than 10,000 clones listed, 94% were seen once. The CDR3 loop spans 14 amino acids. Per the germline V gene, CDR1 is SGHRS and CDR2 is YFSETQ. The germline V and J ends were trimmed by 0 bases and 2 bases, with 6 bases remaining between them. The chain couples TRBV5-1 to TRBJ2-1; no definite D call. The sequence was obtained from a human donor with narcolepsy. The sample comprised CD45RA- memory CD4+ T cells from PBMCs. In nucleotides, the CDR3 is TGCGCCAGCAGCTTGGATAGACCCTACAATGAGCAGTTCTTC. This translates into CASSLDRPYNEQFF.